This T cell receptor (beta chain) was obtained from a study of response to subunit inactivated influenza vaccine. A few counts support this clonotype. MiXCR, applied by TCRdb to the RT-PCR reads, yields one record per CDR3 protein. Of about 800,000 distinct CDR3 sequences listed, approximately 22% are singletons. J gave up 3 bases and V 5 bases, and 11 bases lay outside the gene matches. The CDR3 runs 16 residues. Germline V gene sequence: CDR1 MNHNS, CDR2 SASEGT. This chain joins TRBV6-1 and TRBJ1-1; TRBD1 matches at 8 bases. The sequencing used PBMCs from blood, collected about 5 days after vaccination. This receptor was identified in a man aged 50 to 59 who received an inactivated influenza vaccine. The CDR3 region has the DNA TGTGCCAGCAGTCCTGGACAGGGTGGGGCGCACACTGAAGCTTTCTTT. Amino acid sequence: CASSPGQGGAHTEAFF.